The clone carrying this TCR beta chain occurred many times. What it recognizes is unknown. Germline trimming cut 0 bases from V and 5 bases from J; bases unmatched to any gene: 4. Germline V lookup: CDR1 ENHRY, CDR2 SYGVKD. CDR3 length: 15 amino acids. This specimen comes from a study of CD8 T cells in ankylosing spondylitis. The TCR beta libraries were generated through quantitative 5'-RACE incorporating molecular barcodes. TCRdb re-called the 5' RACE reads through MiXCR, storing one row per CDR3 protein. The sample shows about 460,000 distinct CDR3 sequences, roughly 5.3% of them seen only once. Study-level results: A TCR beta motif made of under 10 highly homologous variants seemed typical of ankylosing spondylitis blood. Within matched ankylosing spondylitis synovial fluid, disease-linked clones were reportedly significantly enriched. CD8+ by phenotype, disease-linked clones were relatively rare in peripheral blood. In synovial fluid and blood from reactive arthritis, some motif variants were previously reported.

Material: blood, either unsorted or a sorted T cell fraction (not recorded which). The receptor's source is a male donor with ankylosing spondylitis. This sequence joins TRBV10-3 and TRBJ2-3; 8 bases fit TRBD1. The CDR3, as DNA: TGTGCCATCAGTGAGTCGACAGGGGAGATAGATACGCAGTATTTT. This codes for CAISESTGEIDTQYF.